Listed here are 12 T cell receptor beta chains from one sample, sequenced in a study of T cells in Graves' hyperthyroidism and ophthalmopathy. RNA transcripts yielded amplified TCR beta CDR3 regions. TCR CDR3 regions were first amplified by RT-PCR with HTBI primers. Via MiXCR, TCRdb re-called the multiplex PCR reads, giving one row per CDR3 protein. The sample has a few hundred thousand distinct CDR3 sequences; more than 15% are singletons. Material for sequencing was blood. The receptors stem from a woman in her 30s with Graves' ophthalmopathy.

This clonotype appeared a few times. The chain has TRBV25-1 and TRBJ2-1, with D possibly matching TRBD2 (6 bases). Germline V gives CDR1 MGHDK, CDR2 SYGVNS. The CDR3 spans 17 residues. V gave up 1 base and J gave up 0 bases, with 13 bases separating them. The DNA of the CDR3 is TGTGCCAGCAGTGAATTGGGGGGACTCAACTCCTACAATGAGCAGTTCTTC. Translated, it gives CASSELGGLNSYNEQFF.

This clonotype was picked up many times. The rearrangement joins TRBV12-3 or TRBV12-4 to TRBJ2-7; 9 nucleotides line up with TRBD1. V lost 6 bases and J lost 2; bases outside the gene matches: 8. This CDR3 contains 15 residues. CDR3 bases: TGTGCCAGCAGCTACCACGGGACAGGGACCTACGAGCAGTACTTC. It yields the protein CASSYHGTGTYEQYF.

This clonotype was seen a few times. The chain has TRBV4-3 and TRBJ1-6, with 7 bases that match TRBD1. The V segment lost 1 base and the J segment 10 bases; nucleotides outside the gene matches: 4. Germline assignment: CDR1 LGHNA and CDR2 YSLEER. This CDR3 has 14 amino acids. CDR3 protein: CASSQGQGFSPLHF. As DNA, the CDR3 is TGCGCCAGCAGCCAAGGACAGGGTTTCTCACCCCTCCACTTT.

This clonotype was counted at least ten times. V usage is TRBV6-1 and J usage is TRBJ2-2, with a possible D match to TRBD1 (5 bases). Germline values: CDR1 MNHNS, CDR2 SASEGT. Trimming stripped 4 bases from V and 6 bases from J, with 9 bases between. The CDR3 is made up of 13 amino acids. The chain's CDR3 is CASSATGPGELFF. In nucleotides, the CDR3 is TGTGCCAGCAGTGCCACAGGTCCCGGGGAGCTGTTTTTT.

This clonotype appeared many times. The chain recombines TRBV7-2 with TRBJ1-3, with TRBD1 matching over 7 bases. V lost 5 bases, J lost 8 bases, and 12 bases stayed unmatched. From germline, CDR1 is SGHTA and CDR2 FQGNSA. The CDR3 runs 15 residues. CDR3 loop: CASSPDRALLDTIYF. The CDR3 region has the DNA TGTGCCAGCAGCCCAGACAGGGCGCTTCTAGACACCATATATTTT.

This clonotype came up many times. The gene calls are TRBV20-1 and TRBJ2-7, with D possibly matching TRBD2 (7 bases). CDR1 DFQATT and CDR2 SNEGSKA come from the germline V gene (reference sequence). The CDR3 contains 12 residues. The germline V and J ends were trimmed by 3 bases and 6 bases, with 12 bases remaining between them. In nucleotides, the CDR3 is TGCAGTGCTAGTTTGGGAGGGGGCGAGCAGTACTTC. Translating gives CSASLGGGEQYF.

This clonotype occurred many times. V usage is TRBV5-1 and J usage is TRBJ2-1; TRBD1 is a possible D gene (6 bases). CDR3 length equals 14 residues. Trimming removed 0 bases from V and 5 bases from J, with 9 bases in between. Germline values: CDR1 SGHRS, CDR2 YFSETQ. CDR3 loop: CASSLAGAHNEQFF. The DNA of the CDR3 is TGCGCCAGCAGCTTGGCAGGGGCCCACAATGAGCAGTTCTTC.

Comments on this clonotype: The junction departs from the called germline gene at one end, perhaps through a read error. The genes are TRBV4-3 and TRBJ2-2; the match to TRBD2 covers 8 bases. Per germline, CDR1 LGHNA and CDR2 YSLEER. The length of the CDR3 is 12 residues. The CDR3 loop reads CASSPYGRELYF. DNA of the CDR3: TGCGCCAGCAGCCCCTACGGGAGGGAGTTGTATTTT.

V usage is TRBV4-2 and J usage is TRBJ2-3; 7 nucleotides match TRBD1. CDR3 length: 16 residues. The trim removed 0 bases at V and 2 bases at J, leaving 5 bases unmatched. Looked up from germline, CDR1 is LGHNA and CDR2 is YNFKEQ. The CDR3 bases are TGTGCCAGCAGCCAAGATTCGGGACAGATCACAGATACGCAGTATTTT. Its protein product is CASSQDSGQITDTQYF.

This clonotype was counted ten times or more. The V and J genes are TRBV7-3 and TRBJ2-2; the D is unclear. V was pared by 0 bases and J by 6 bases, with 5 bases between. The CDR3 contains 13 residues. Germline V gives CDR1 SGHTA, CDR2 FQGTGA. The chain's CDR3 is CASSLTDSGELFF. In nucleotides, the CDR3 is TGTGCCAGCAGCTTAACGGATTCCGGGGAGCTGTTTTTT.

This clonotype was counted at least ten times. The V and J genes are TRBV3-1 and TRBJ1-1; D possibly corresponds to TRBD1 (5 bases). The germline CDR1 and CDR2 sequences are LGHDT and YNNKEL (reference sequence). V was clipped by 2 bases and J by 5 bases, with 12 bases between them. The length of the CDR3 is 14 residues. The CDR3 is CASSQTAGLTEAFF. Written as DNA, the CDR3 is TGTGCCAGCAGCCAAACGGCAGGGCTTACTGAAGCTTTCTTT.

This clonotype was seen only a few times. The chain couples TRBV9 to TRBJ2-1; weak D call: TRBD1 (6 bases). The V end lost 2 bases, the J end lost 8 bases, and 11 bases lay between the germline ends. Looked up from germline, CDR1 is SGDLS and CDR2 is YYNGEE. The CDR3 has 13 residues. The CDR3 sequence: CASSVSGAYEQFF. CDR3 DNA: TGTGCCAGCAGCGTTTCAGGGGCCTATGAGCAGTTCTTC. The entire variable domain, with the rest obtained from reference TRBV9 and TRBJ2-1, is as follows: DSGVTQTPKHLITATGQRVTLRCSPRSGDLSVYWYQQSLDQGLQFLIQYYNGEERAKGNILERFSAQQFPDLHSELNLSSLELGDSALYFCASSVSGAYEQFFGPGTRLTVL.